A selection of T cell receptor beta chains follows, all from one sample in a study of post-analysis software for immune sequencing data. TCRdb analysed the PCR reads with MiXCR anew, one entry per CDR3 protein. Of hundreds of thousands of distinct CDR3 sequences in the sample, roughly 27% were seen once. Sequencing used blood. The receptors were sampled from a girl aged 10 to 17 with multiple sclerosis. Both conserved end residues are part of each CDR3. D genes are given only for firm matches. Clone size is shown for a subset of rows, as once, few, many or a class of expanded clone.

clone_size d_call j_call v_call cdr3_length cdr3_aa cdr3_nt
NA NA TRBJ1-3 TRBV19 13 CASTLSSGNTIYF TGTGCCAGCACACTAAGCTCTGGAAACACCATATATTTT
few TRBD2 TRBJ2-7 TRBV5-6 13 CASSFGLDYEQYF TGTGCCAGCAGCTTTGGACTAGACTACGAGCAGTACTTC
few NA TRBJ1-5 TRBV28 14 CASSPTPGYQPQHF TGTGCCAGCAGTCCGACGCCGGGGTATCAGCCCCAGCATTTT
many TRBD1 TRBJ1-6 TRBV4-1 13 CASSPGQNSPLHF TGCGCCAGCAGCCCGGGACAGAATTCACCCCTCCACTTT
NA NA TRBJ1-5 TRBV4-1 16 CASSLEGSGARQPQHF TGCGCCAGCAGCCTGGAAGGTTCGGGGGCTCGGCAGCCCCAGCATTTT
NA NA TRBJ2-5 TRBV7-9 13 CASSLVDVGTQYF TGTGCCAGCAGCTTAGTGGATGTGGGGACCCAGTACTTC
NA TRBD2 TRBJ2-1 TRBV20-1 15 CSASLREDPYNEQFF TGCAGTGCTAGTCTCCGGGAGGACCCGTACAATGAGCAGTTCTTC
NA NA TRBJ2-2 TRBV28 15 CASAKGWANTGELFF TGTGCCAGCGCGAAGGGTTGGGCGAACACCGGGGAGCTGTTTTTT
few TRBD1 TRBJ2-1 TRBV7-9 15 CASSFRDRAFDEQFF TGTGCCAGCAGCTTCCGGGACAGGGCTTTCGATGAGCAGTTCTTC
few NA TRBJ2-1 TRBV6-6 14 CASSYSLWVDEQFF TGTGCCAGCAGTTACTCGCTATGGGTGGATGAGCAGTTCTTC
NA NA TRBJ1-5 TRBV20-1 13 CSAPRGGDQPQHF TGCAGCGCCCCCAGGGGTGGGGATCAGCCCCAGCATTTT
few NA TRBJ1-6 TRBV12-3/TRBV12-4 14 CASSDPGINSPLHF TGTGCCAGCAGTGACCCGGGGATTAATTCACCCCTCCACTTT
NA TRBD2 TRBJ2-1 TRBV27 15 CASSHTSGKDNEQFF TGTGCCAGCAGCCACACTAGCGGAAAAGACAATGAGCAGTTCTTC
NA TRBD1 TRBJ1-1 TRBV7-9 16 CASSSSGQLMNTEAFF TGTGCCAGCAGCTCGTCGGGACAGCTAATGAACACTGAAGCTTTCTTT
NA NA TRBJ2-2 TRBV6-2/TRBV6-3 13 CASIGSGTGELFF TGTGCCAGCATCGGCTCAGGGACCGGGGAGCTGTTTTTT
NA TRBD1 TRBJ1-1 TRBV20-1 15 CSASGTGGRDTEAFF TGCAGTGCTTCCGGGACAGGGGGCAGGGACACTGAAGCTTTCTTT
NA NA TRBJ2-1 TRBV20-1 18 CSARGRTVRGLPSNEQFF TGCAGTGCTAGAGGTCGTACCGTCCGGGGACTCCCAAGCAATGAGCAGTTCTTC
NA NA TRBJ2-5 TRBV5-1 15 CASRGVAGIQETQYF TGCGCCAGCAGAGGCGTTGCAGGGATACAAGAGACCCAGTACTTC
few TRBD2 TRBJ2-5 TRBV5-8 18 CASSKGTSGSALRETQYF TGTGCCAGCAGCAAAGGGACTAGCGGGAGTGCGCTACGAGAGACCCAGTACTTC
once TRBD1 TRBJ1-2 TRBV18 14 CASSQGQGQYGYTF TGTGCCAGCTCACAGGGACAGGGGCAGTATGGCTACACCTTC
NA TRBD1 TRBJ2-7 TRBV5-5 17 CASSLEGGPTLPYEQYF TGTGCCAGCAGCTTGGAAGGGGGCCCTACCCTCCCCTACGAGCAGTACTTC
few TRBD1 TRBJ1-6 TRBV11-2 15 CASSSDRVYNSPLHF TGTGCCAGCAGCTCGGACAGGGTTTATAATTCACCCCTCCACTTT
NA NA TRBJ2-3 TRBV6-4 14 CASSDSQGTDTQYF TGTGCCAGCAGTGACTCGCAGGGCACAGATACGCAGTATTTT
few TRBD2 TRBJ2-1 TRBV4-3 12 CASSQGTSGKFF TGCGCCAGCAGCCAAGGGACTAGCGGGAAGTTCTTC
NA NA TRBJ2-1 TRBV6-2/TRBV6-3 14 CASSYKADYNEQFF TGTGCCAGCAGTTACAAGGCCGACTACAATGAGCAGTTCTTC
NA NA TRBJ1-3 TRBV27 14 CASSSSISGNTIYF TGTGCCAGCAGTTCGTCGATCTCTGGAAACACCATATATTTT
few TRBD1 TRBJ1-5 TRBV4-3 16 CASSQDGQAWGQPQHF TGCGCCAGCAGCCAAGATGGACAGGCGTGGGGACAGCCCCAGCATTTT
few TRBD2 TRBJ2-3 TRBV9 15 CASSEGGRVPDTQYF TGTGCCAGCAGCGAGGGCGGGAGGGTCCCAGATACGCAGTATTTT
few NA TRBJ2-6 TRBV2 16 CASRDQTSSGANVLTF TGTGCCAGCAGGGACCAGACAAGCTCTGGGGCCAACGTCCTGACTTTC